This TCR beta chain comes out of a study of cytomegalovirus exposure and HLA in healthy donors. In regard to this clone: Its antigen remains unknown.

The ends were cut back, 0 bases at V and 0 bases at J, with 7 bases in the middle. This CDR3 is 14 amino acids long. In germline, CDR1 is SGHKS, CDR2 YYEKEE (reference sequence). Profiling relied on immunoSEQ multiplex PCR, and the TCRdb table lists in-frame clones only, not all of them. The sample shows about 130,000 clones, 89% of them seen only once. General study findings and limits: Reports described diagnosis of cytomegalovirus status by the classifier as highly specific and sensitive. Cytomegalovirus-associated TCR beta chains were listed, numbering 164. A few CMV-associated chains proved CMV antigen-specific in vitro.

The specimen was PBMCs. This TCR came from a woman aged 18-29 years in good health and CMV-seronegative. The chain employs TRBV5-5 and TRBJ2-7; D gene ambiguous. DNA of the CDR3: TGTGCCAGCAGCTTGGCGACTCACTCCTACGAGCAGTACTTC. This codes for CASSLATHSYEQYF.